This T cell receptor beta chain was obtained from a study of T-cell reconstitution after alpha-beta-depleted transplantation in children. General study results and limits: T cells produced anew were the main source of T-cell counts and diversity one year after transplant.

Details on this clonotype: Its target is unknown.

The TCRbeta library incorporated unique molecular identifiers. MiXCR, run by TCRdb on the PCR reads, gives a single entry per CDR3 protein. Of 140,000 or so distinct CDR3 sequences listed, around 10% are singletons. Between the trimmed V and J ends, which lost 6 bases and 4 bases, there was a span of 24 bases. CDR3 length equals 16 residues. CDR1 DFQATT and CDR2 SNEGSKA come from the germline V gene (reference sequence). The chain recombines TRBV20-1 with TRBJ1-2; a weak D match, TRBD1 (5 bases). This TCR came from a female patient between 2 and 10 years old who had a stem cell transplant for congenital amegakaryocytic thrombocytopenia, so the T cells may come from the graft donor. The sequencing used PBMCs, mostly from graft donor cells, collected 180 days after TCRalphabeta/CD19-depleted stem cell transplant. As DNA, the CDR3 is TGCAGTGCCGGGAAGGCAAGGGGAGGCTATGGCTATGGCTACACCTTC. It specifies CSAGKARGGYGYGYTF.